This TCR beta chain derives from a study of cytomegalovirus exposure and HLA in healthy donors. Study-wide results and limits: Most CMV-associated TCR beta chains appeared HLA-restricted in a later analysis. Trimming of TCR beta V- and J-genes showed a link, identified in a later analysis, to a missense DCLRE1C variant. Within an earlier analysis, most TCR beta V segments proved productive either about 90% or about 30% of the time. The study labeled more than 150 TCR beta chains cytomegalovirus-associated.

The study ran its PCR with 60 Vbeta and 13 Jbeta primers. Clones were read by immunoSEQ multiplex PCR, and TCRdb kept only the in-frame ones, dropping some. The data hold roughly 150,000 clones, with 70% to 80% observed a single time. Germline CDR1 and CDR2: SGDLS and YYNGEE. Trimming shortened V by 0 bases and J by 0 bases, and 4 bases separated the two germline ends. This CDR3 region has 14 residues. This clone was observed a few times. Its antigen remains unknown. The clonotype was recovered from a man aged 35 to 55 in good health and CMV-seronegative. The chain is built from TRBV9 and TRBJ1-3; D call uncertain. Sequenced: PBMCs. CDR3 loop: CASSVAGSGNTIYF. DNA for the CDR3: TGTGCCAGCAGCGTAGCAGGCTCTGGAAACACCATATATTTT. Looking up the rest from reference TRBV9 and TRBJ1-3 gives the full variable domain: DSGVTQTPKHLITATGQRVTLRCSPRSGDLSVYWYQQSLDQGLQFLIQYYNGEERAKGNILERFSAQQFPDLHSELNLSSLELGDSALYFCASSVAGSGNTIYFGEGSWLTVV.